The clone carrying this T cell receptor (beta chain) has only a few counts. What it binds is unknown. This entry belongs to a study of early T cells in non-severe SARS-CoV-2 infection. Overall study: Chains were unpaired, as sequencing was done on bulk RNA from unsorted whole blood.

This CDR3 has 12 amino acids. Germline-derived CDR1 and CDR2 are MNHEY and SVGEGT. The ends lost 8 bases at V and 7 bases at J; junction bases unmatched: 3. Individual cDNA molecules each received unique molecular identifiers attached to them. TCRdb called the 5' RACE reads again in MiXCR, with one record for every CDR3 protein. This table has tens of thousands of distinct CDR3 sequences, around 13% appearing once. Regarding the study as a whole: The study's VDJdb matching favored anti-spike CD8 responses and missed private and CD4 specificities.

The TCR originated in an adult who was a healthcare worker with PCR-confirmed SARS-CoV-2 infection or an uninfected control (not recorded which). V gene TRBV6-2 or TRBV6-3 combines with J gene TRBJ2-4, with 9 bases fitting TRBD2. The specimen sequenced was whole blood. The CDR3 loop is CASAREGNIQYF. CDR3 coding DNA: TGTGCCAGCGCGCGGGAGGGGAACATTCAGTACTTC.